Listed below are T cell receptor beta chains from one sample, sequenced in a study of blood T cell repertoires in COVID-19. The table came from immunoSEQ multiplex PCR; TCRdb's copy has only in-frame clones and leaves some out. The table shows 150,000 to 200,000 clones, with 87% occurring only once. The sample comprised peripheral blood. Receptors were obtained from a man between 18 and 35 years old with active or convalescent COVID-19. CDR3s include the opening cysteine and the closing phenylalanine or tryptophan. The D gene is left open where the match is weak. Expanded clones get a size class; other rows say once, few or many, or leave the size out.

J: TRBJ2-4; D: -; size: -; V: TRBV27; CDR3: CASSLLGARNIQYF; DNA: TGTGCCAGCAGTTTACTGGGGGCGAGAAACATTCAGTACTTC
J: TRBJ1-2; D: TRBD1; size: -; V: TRBV2; CDR3: CASTPRLRQGASGYTF; DNA: TGTGCCAGCACACCTCGTTTGCGACAGGGGGCGTCGGGCTACACCTTC
J: TRBJ2-5; D: -; size: -; V: TRBV18; CDR3: CASSLQRAGRGPKETQYF; DNA: TGTGCCAGCTCACTCCAGAGGGCCGGGCGGGGGCCCAAAGAGACCCAGTACTTC
J: TRBJ1-1; D: -; size: few; V: TRBV7-3; CDR3: CASSLEDGEAFF; DNA: TGTGCCAGCAGTCTAGAAGATGGAGAAGCTTTCTTT
J: TRBJ1-2; D: TRBD1; size: -; V: TRBV5-1; CDR3: CASSPQGDGGYTF; DNA: TGCGCCAGCAGCCCACAGGGGGACGGGGGCTACACCTTC
J: TRBJ2-5; D: TRBD2; size: -; V: TRBV27; CDR3: CASSLVHLAGLQETQYF; DNA: TGTGCCAGCAGTTTAGTTCACCTAGCGGGGCTACAAGAGACCCAGTACTTC
J: TRBJ1-2; D: -; size: few; V: TRBV7-9; CDR3: CASSPLMGSLEYGYTF; DNA: TGTGCCAGCAGCCCCCTGATGGGCAGCTTGGAATATGGCTACACCTTC
J: TRBJ1-1; D: -; size: -; V: TRBV5-1; CDR3: CASSLDRVTFF; DNA: TGCGCCAGCAGCTTGGACAGGGTCACTTTCTTT
J: TRBJ1-1; D: -; size: -; V: TRBV11-1; CDR3: CASSLASYTEAFF; DNA: TGTGCCAGCAGCTTAGCGAGCTACACTGAAGCTTTCTTT
J: TRBJ2-1; D: -; size: -; V: TRBV4-3; CDR3: CASSQVPQGSYEQFF; DNA: TGCGCCAGCAGCCAAGTCCCTCAGGGGTCTTATGAGCAGTTCTTC
J: TRBJ2-2; D: TRBD1; size: -; V: TRBV7-7; CDR3: CASSSWTGGPGELFF; DNA: TGTGCTAGCAGTTCCTGGACAGGGGGGCCCGGGGAGCTGTTTTTT
J: TRBJ1-5; D: -; size: -; V: TRBV6-1; CDR3: CASSERRGWSNQPQHF; DNA: TGTGCCAGCAGTGAAAGGAGGGGATGGAGCAATCAGCCCCAGCATTTT
J: TRBJ1-2; D: -; size: -; V: TRBV30; CDR3: CAWSVGGSNYGYTF; DNA: TGTGCCTGGAGTGTAGGGGGTTCTAACTATGGCTACACCTTC
J: TRBJ2-1; D: -; size: -; V: TRBV10-3; CDR3: CAIRIADSYNEQFF; DNA: TGTGCCATCAGAATCGCGGACTCTTATAATGAGCAGTTCTTC
J: TRBJ1-3; D: -; size: -; V: TRBV19; CDR3: CASIGISSGNTIYF; DNA: TGTGCCAGTATTGGTATCAGTTCTGGAAACACCATATATTTT
J: TRBJ1-1; D: -; size: -; V: TRBV19; CDR3: CASSIYADGGAFF; DNA: TGTGCCAGTAGTATCTATGCGGACGGGGGAGCTTTCTTT
J: TRBJ1-1; D: -; size: -; V: TRBV30; CDR3: CAWIPLLGGNTEAFF; DNA: TGTGCCTGGATCCCTCTTTTGGGGGGGAACACTGAAGCTTTCTTT
J: TRBJ2-3; D: -; size: once; V: TRBV6-4; CDR3: CASSVGLTQYF; DNA: TGTGCCAGCAGTGTGGGACTCACACAGTATTTT
J: TRBJ2-3; D: -; size: -; V: TRBV5-1; CDR3: CASSLVAGGDTDTQYF; DNA: TGCGCCAGCAGCTTGGTTGCCGGCGGGGACACAGATACGCAGTATTTT
J: TRBJ1-2; D: -; size: once; V: TRBV5-1; CDR3: CASSFQTGYGYGYTF; DNA: TGCGCCAGCAGCTTCCAAACAGGGTACGGCTATGGCTACACCTTC
J: TRBJ2-7; D: TRBD2; size: -; V: TRBV9; CDR3: CASSVGTSILRAGLYF; DNA: TGTGCCAGCAGCGTAGGGACTAGCATACTACGAGCAGGCTTGTACTTC
J: TRBJ1-2; D: TRBD1; size: -; V: TRBV6-2/TRBV6-3; CDR3: CASSSTTGSHGYTF; DNA: TGTGCCAGCAGTTCCACGACAGGGTCCCATGGCTACACCTTC
J: TRBJ1-4; D: -; size: -; V: TRBV6-6; CDR3: CASRTRATNEKLFF; DNA: TGTGCCAGCAGGACTCGGGCAACTAATGAAAAACTGTTTTTT
J: TRBJ1-2; D: TRBD1; size: many; V: TRBV19; CDR3: CASKNQDREGGYTF; DNA: TGTGCCAGCAAAAATCAGGACAGGGAGGGTGGCTACACCTTC
J: TRBJ2-7; D: -; size: -; V: TRBV19; CDR3: CASSMSAGIYEQYF; DNA: TGTGCCAGTAGTATGTCAGCGGGCATTTACGAGCAGTACTTC
J: TRBJ1-6; D: -; size: few; V: TRBV7-8; CDR3: CASSRSEVGTGGPLHF; DNA: TGTGCCAGCAGCCGATCAGAGGTCGGGACCGGGGGACCCCTCCACTTT
J: TRBJ1-2; D: TRBD1; size: -; V: TRBV20-1; CDR3: CSASQRQGGNYGYTF; DNA: TGCAGTGCTAGTCAAAGACAGGGGGGTAACTATGGCTACACCTTC
J: TRBJ2-2; D: -; size: once; V: TRBV9; CDR3: CASSGMQGFNTGELFF; DNA: TGTGCCAGCAGCGGGATGCAGGGGTTCAACACCGGGGAGCTGTTTTTT
J: TRBJ1-1; D: TRBD1; size: once; V: TRBV5-5; CDR3: CASSRRTGVDTEAFF; DNA: TGTGCCAGCAGCCGACGGACAGGGGTTGACACTGAAGCTTTCTTT